The 9 T cell receptor beta chains reported below all come from one sample, sequenced in a study of vaccination effects on CD4 cells after COVID-19. For these receptors, no antigen is known. Antigen-specific CD4+ T cells were expanded with viral peptide pools in the ViraFEST assay before sequencing. The culture ran for 10 to 11 days, and then CD4+ T cells were isolated. This table comes from immunoSEQ multiplex PCR, and its TCRdb copy is limited to in-frame clones, with some not included. Of about 79,000 clones in the sample, around 76% were seen once. This specimen was CD4+ T cells from PBMCs cultured with HCoV-229E spike peptides, taken before COVID-19 vaccination. The receptor set was obtained from a human donor who received a COVID-19 vaccine.

The V call is TRBV3-1 (or the pseudogene TRBV3-2), the J call TRBJ1-1; D uncertain. Trimming cost V 1 base and J 6 bases, with 9 bases left between them. Looked up from germline, CDR1 is LGHDT and CDR2 is YNNKEL (reference sequence). The length of the CDR3 is 13 residues. CDR3 in DNA: TGTGCCAGCAGCCAAGGTGCGGTGGCTGAAGCTTTCTTT. As protein: CASSQGAVAEAFF.

The V and J genes are TRBV19 and TRBJ1-3, with D tentatively TRBD1 (5 bases). The CDR3 consists of 14 residues. The V gene's germline CDR1 is LNHDA and CDR2 SQIVND (reference sequence). V dropped 5 bases and J dropped 2 bases, with 10 bases sitting between them. The DNA for the CDR3 is TGTGCCAGTAGTGCCCAGGGAACTGGAAACACCATATATTTT. Its protein is CASSAQGTGNTIYF.

This clone has a handful of counts. The V gene is TRBV2, the J gene TRBJ2-7; a possible D gene is TRBD1 (5 bases). The CDR3 is 13 amino acids. Germline CDR1 and CDR2: SNHLY and FYNNEI. The V and J ends lost 4 bases and 6 bases respectively, with 13 bases between them. The DNA for the CDR3 is TGTGCCAGCAGTGCTTTAGGACATAGCGAGCAGTACGTC. It yields the protein CASSALGHSEQYV.

CDR3 in amino acids: CASSVAMGTSFNEQFF. CDR3 DNA: TGTGCCAGCAGCGTGGCCATGGGGACTAGCTTTAATGAGCAGTTCTTC. V usage is TRBV9 and J usage is TRBJ2-1, with 9 bases lining up with TRBD2. CDR3 length equals 16 residues. Per germline, CDR1 SGDLS and CDR2 YYNGEE. The trim removed 2 bases at V and 7 bases at J, leaving 10 bases unmatched.

The chain recombines TRBV24-1 with TRBJ2-2; D unresolved. The CDR3 totals 13 residues. Trimming pared 4 bases from V and 6 bases from J, leaving 8 bases between. Germline CDR1 reads KGHDR; CDR2 reads SFDVKD. CDR3 sequence reads: CATSDPSSGELFF. The CDR3 DNA sequence: TGTGCCACCAGTGACCCAAGTTCCGGGGAGCTGTTTTTT.

CDR3 DNA sequence: TGTGCCAGCAGCTTAGGGGGGGCCCGACTAGGTACGCAGTATTTT. As protein: CASSLGGARLGTQYF. The rearrangement links TRBV7-2 to TRBJ2-3; D possibly uses TRBD1 or TRBD2 (6 bases each). The V and J ends lost 1 base and 8 bases respectively, with 16 bases between them. Germline loops: CDR1 SGHTA, CDR2 FQGNSA. There are 15 residues in the CDR3.

In DNA, the CDR3 is TGTGCCAGCAGCTCTCAGGGGACCCCTGGCAATGAGCAGTTCTTC. Residues: CASSSQGTPGNEQFF. The rearrangement uses TRBV7-8 and TRBJ2-1; the D gene is possibly TRBD1 (6 bases). The CDR3 sequence is 15 residues long. Germline loops: CDR1 SGHVS, CDR2 FQNEAQ. Trimming cost V 4 bases and J 6 bases, with 16 bases left between them.

V usage is TRBV6-5 and J usage is TRBJ2-3; 7 bases match TRBD1. CDR1 and CDR2 (germline): MNHEY, SVGAGI. V trimming: 2 bases; J trimming: 3 bases; junction bases outside the gene matches: 2. The CDR3 sequence is 14 residues long. The CDR3 spells CASSYDRDTDTQYF. The CDR3 DNA follows: TGTGCCAGCAGTTACGACAGGGATACAGATACGCAGTATTTT.

The V gene is TRBV2, the J gene TRBJ1-2; D not resolved. CDR1 is SNHLY, CDR2 FYNNEI, per germline. V was clipped by 6 bases and J by 5 bases, with 10 bases between them. This CDR3 is 12 amino acids long. DNA of the CDR3: TGTGCCAGCAGAGGAAGATCTTATGGCTACACCTTC. Protein sequence: CASRGRSYGYTF.